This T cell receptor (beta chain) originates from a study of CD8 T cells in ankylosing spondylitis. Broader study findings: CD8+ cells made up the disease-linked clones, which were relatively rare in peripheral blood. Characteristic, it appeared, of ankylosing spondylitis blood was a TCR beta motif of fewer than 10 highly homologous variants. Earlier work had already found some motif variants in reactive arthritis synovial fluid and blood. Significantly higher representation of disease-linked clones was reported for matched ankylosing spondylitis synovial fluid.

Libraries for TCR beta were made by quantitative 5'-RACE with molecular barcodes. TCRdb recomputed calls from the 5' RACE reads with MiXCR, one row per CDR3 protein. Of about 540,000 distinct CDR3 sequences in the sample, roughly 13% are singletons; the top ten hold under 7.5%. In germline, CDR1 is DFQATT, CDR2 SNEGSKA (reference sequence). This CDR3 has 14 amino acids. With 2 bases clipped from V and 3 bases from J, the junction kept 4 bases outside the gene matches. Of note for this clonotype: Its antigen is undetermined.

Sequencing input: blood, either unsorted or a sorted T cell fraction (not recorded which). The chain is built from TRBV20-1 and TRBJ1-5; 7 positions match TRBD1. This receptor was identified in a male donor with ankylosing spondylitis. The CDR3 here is CSARRQGTNQPQHF. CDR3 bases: TGCAGTGCTAGAAGACAGGGTACCAATCAGCCCCAGCATTTT.